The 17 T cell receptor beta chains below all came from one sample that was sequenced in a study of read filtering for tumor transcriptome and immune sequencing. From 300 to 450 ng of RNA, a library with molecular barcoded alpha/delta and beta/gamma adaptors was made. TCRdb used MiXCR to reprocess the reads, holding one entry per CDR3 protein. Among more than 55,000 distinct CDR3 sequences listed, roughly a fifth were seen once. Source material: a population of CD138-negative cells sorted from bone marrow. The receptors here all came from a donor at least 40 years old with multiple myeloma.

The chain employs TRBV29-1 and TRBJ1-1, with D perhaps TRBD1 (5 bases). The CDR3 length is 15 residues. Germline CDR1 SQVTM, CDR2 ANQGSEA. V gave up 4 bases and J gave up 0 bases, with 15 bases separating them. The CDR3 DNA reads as TGCAGCGTTGGGGGGTGGTATGAGATGAACACTGAAGCTTTCTTT. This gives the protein CSVGGWYEMNTEAFF.

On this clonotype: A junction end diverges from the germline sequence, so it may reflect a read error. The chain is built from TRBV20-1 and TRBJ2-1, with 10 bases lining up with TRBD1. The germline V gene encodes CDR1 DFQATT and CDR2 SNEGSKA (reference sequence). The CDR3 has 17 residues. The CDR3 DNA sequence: TGCAGTGCTTCGTTAGGTTTTGGGGACAGGGGAAACAACGAGCAGTTCTTC. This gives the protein CSASLGFGDRGNNEQFF.

The CDR3 spells CASSFGTLNTEAFF. The DNA of the CDR3 is TGTGCCAGCAGTTTCGGGACATTGAACACTGAAGCTTTCTTT. The V gene is TRBV28, the J gene TRBJ1-1; TRBD1 might be the D (6 bases). Germline CDR1 and CDR2: MDHEN and SYDVKM. This CDR3 region has 14 residues. Trimming shortened V by 3 bases and J by 0 bases, and 8 bases separated the two germline ends.

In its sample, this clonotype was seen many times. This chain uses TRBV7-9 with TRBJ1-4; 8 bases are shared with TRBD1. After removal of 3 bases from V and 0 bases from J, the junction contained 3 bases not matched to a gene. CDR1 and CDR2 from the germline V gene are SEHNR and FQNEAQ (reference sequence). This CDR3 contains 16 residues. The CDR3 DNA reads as TGTGCCAGCAGCTTCGGACAGGGAGCAACTAATGAAAAACTGTTTTTT. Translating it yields CASSFGQGATNEKLFF. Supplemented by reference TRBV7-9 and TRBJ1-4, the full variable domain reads DTGVSQNPRHKITKRGQNVTFRCDPISEHNRLYWYRQTLGQGPEFLTYFQNEAQLEKSRLLSDRFSAERPKGSFSTLEIQRTEQGDSAMYLCASSFGQGATNEKLFFGSGTQLSVL.

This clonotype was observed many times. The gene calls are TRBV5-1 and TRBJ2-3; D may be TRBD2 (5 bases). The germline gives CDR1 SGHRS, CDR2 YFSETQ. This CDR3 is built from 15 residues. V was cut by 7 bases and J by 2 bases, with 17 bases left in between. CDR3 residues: CASAVLVPFTDTQYF. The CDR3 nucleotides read TGCGCCAGCGCGGTACTAGTACCGTTCACAGATACGCAGTATTTT.

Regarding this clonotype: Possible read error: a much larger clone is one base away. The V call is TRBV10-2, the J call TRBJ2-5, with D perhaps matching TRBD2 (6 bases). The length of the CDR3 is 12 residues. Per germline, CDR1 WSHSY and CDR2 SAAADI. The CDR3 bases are TGCGCCAGCCGGGGGAAACAAGAGGCCCAGTACTTC. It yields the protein CASRGKQEAQYF.

DNA of the CDR3: TGTGCCAGCTCACCAAGGACCACAGATACGCAGTATTTT. Protein product: CASSPRTTDTQYF. The V call is TRBV18, the J call TRBJ2-3; no firm D call. The CDR3 length is 13 residues. The germline gives CDR1 KGHSH, CDR2 LQKENI. Trimming shortened V by 2 bases and J by 2 bases, and 5 bases separated the two germline ends.

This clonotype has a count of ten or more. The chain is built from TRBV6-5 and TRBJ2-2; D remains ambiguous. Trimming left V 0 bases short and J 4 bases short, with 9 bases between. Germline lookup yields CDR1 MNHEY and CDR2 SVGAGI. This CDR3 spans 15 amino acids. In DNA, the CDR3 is TGTGCCAGCAGTTACTCGATAGGTCCCACCGGGGAGCTGTTTTTT. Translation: CASSYSIGPTGELFF.

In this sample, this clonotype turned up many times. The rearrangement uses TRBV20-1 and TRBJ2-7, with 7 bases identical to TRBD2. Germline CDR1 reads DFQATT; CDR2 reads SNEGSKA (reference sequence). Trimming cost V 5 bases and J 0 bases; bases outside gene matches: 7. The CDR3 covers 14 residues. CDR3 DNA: TGCAGTGCTTTTCTAGCGGACCGCTCCTACGAGCAGTACTTC. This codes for CSAFLADRSYEQYF.

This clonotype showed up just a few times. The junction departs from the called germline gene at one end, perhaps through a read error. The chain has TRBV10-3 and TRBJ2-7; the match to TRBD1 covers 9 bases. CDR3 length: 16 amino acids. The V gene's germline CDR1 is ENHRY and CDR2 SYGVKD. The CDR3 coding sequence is TGTGCCATCAGTGAGCCCCGGCGGACAGGGGCGTACGAGCGGTACTTC. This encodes CAISEPRRTGAYERYF.

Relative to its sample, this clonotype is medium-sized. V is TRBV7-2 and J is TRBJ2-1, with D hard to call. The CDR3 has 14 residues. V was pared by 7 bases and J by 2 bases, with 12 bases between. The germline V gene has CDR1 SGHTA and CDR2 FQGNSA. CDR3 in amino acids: CASNLFEAYNEQFF. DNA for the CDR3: TGTGCCAGCAACCTCTTTGAGGCCTACAATGAGCAGTTCTTC.

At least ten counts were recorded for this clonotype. The CDR3 loop is CASSPRLAGVNEQFF. In DNA form, the CDR3 reads TGTGCCAGCAGCCCGAGACTAGCGGGAGTCAATGAGCAGTTCTTC. This chain uses TRBV7-6 with TRBJ2-1; 12 bases are shared with TRBD2. J gave up 6 bases and V 5 bases, and 5 bases lay outside the gene matches. CDR3 length: 15 amino acids. Germline V CDR1 and CDR2: SGHVS, FNYEAQ.

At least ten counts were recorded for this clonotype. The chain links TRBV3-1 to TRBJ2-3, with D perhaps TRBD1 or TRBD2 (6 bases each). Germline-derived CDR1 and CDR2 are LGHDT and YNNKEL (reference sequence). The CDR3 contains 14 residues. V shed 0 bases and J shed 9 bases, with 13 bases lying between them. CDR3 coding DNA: TGTGCCAGCAGCCAAGATCACGGGGGCAAGACGCAGTATTTT. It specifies CASSQDHGGKTQYF.

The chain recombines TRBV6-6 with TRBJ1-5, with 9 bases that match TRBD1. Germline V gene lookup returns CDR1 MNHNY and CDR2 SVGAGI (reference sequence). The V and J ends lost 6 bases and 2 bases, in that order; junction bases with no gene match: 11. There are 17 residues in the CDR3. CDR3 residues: CASRTQDRGRGNQPQHF. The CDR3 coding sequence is TGTGCCAGCAGAACCCAGGACAGGGGAAGAGGCAATCAGCCCCAGCATTTT.

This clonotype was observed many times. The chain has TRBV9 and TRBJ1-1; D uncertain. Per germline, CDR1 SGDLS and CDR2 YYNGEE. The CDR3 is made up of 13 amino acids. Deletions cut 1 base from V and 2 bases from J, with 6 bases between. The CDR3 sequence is CASSVHQNTEAFF. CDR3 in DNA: TGTGCCAGCAGCGTACACCAAAACACTGAAGCTTTCTTT.

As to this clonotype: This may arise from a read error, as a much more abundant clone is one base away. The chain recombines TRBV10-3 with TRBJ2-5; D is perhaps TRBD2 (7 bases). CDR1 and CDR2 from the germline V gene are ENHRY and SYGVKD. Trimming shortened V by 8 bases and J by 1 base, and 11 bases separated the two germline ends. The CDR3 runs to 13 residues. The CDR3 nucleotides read TGTGCCATCGCGCGGGGGCCCCAAGAGACCCAGTACTTC. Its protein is CAIARGPQETQYF.

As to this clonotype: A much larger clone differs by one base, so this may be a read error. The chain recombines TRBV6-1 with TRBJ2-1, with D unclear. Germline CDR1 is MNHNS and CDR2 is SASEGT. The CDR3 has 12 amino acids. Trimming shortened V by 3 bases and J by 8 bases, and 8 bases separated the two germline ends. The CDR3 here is CASSESTDEQFF. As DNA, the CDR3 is TGTGCCAGCAGTGAGTCGACGGATGAGCAGTTCTTC.